The text below deals with one TCR beta chain. The data are from a study of cytotoxic CD8 clonotypes in ibrutinib-treated CLL. TCRdb's table, derived via immunoSEQ multiplex PCR, lists solely in-frame clones and lacks some. The data hold about 76,000 clones, with about 86% observed a single time. Approximately 2.2 micrograms of genomic DNA came from cryopreserved PBMCs for TCR beta libraries. The CDR3 extends over 18 amino acids. V dropped 6 bases and J dropped 0; count of bases not matched to a gene: 8. Germline lookup yields CDR1 SEHNR and CDR2 FQNEAQ (reference sequence). The sample here was PBMCs, taken before ibrutinib treatment. The chain employs TRBV7-9 and TRBJ2-3; TRBD2 matches 14 bases. This clonotype was sampled from a human donor with chronic lymphocytic leukemia. The CDR3 DNA sequence: TGTGCCAGCAGTCGCGGGACTAGCGGGAGCGCTAGCACAGATACGCAGTATTTT. Residues: CASSRGTSGSASTDTQYF.